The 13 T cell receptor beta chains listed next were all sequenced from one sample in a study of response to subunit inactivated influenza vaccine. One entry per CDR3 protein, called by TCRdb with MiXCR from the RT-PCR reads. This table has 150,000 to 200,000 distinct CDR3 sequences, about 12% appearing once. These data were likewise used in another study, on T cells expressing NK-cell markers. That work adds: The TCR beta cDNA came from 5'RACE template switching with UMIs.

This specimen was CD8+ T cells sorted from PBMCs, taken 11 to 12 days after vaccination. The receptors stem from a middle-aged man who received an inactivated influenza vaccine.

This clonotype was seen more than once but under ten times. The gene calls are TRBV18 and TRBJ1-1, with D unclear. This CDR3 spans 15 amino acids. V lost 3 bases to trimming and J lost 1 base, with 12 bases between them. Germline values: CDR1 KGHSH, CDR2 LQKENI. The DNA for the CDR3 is TGTGCCAGCTCACCTCCTATAAGCCCGAACACTGAAGCTTTCTTT. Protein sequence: CASSPPISPNTEAFF.

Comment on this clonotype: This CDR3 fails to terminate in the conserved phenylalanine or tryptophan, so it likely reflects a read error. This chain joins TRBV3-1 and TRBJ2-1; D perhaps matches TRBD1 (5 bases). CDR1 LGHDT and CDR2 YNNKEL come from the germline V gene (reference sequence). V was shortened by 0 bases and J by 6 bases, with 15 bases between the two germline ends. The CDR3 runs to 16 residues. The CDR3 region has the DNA TGTGCCAGCAGCCAAGATCTTGTTGGCAGGGTCAATGAGCAGTTCTCC. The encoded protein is CASSQDLVGRVNEQFS.

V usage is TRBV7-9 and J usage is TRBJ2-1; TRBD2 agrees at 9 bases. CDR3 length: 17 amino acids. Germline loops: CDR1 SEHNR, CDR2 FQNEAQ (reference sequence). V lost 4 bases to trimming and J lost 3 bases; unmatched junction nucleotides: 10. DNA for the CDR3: TGTGCCAGCAGCTCGATGGCGGGGGGGGCTGTCTACAATGAGCAGTTCTTC. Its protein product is CASSSMAGGAVYNEQFF.

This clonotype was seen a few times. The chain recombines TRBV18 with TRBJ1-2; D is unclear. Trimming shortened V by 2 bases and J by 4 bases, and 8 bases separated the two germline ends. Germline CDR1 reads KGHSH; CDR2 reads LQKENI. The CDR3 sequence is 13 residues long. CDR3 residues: CASSPGVIYGYTF. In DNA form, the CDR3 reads TGTGCCAGCTCACCAGGGGTGATCTATGGCTACACCTTC. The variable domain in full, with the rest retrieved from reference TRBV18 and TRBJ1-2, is NAGVMQNPRHLVRRRGQEARLRCSPMKGHSHVYWYRQLPEEGLKFMVYLQKENIIDESGMPKERFSAEFPKEGPSILRIQQVVRGDSAAYFCASSPGVIYGYTFGSGTRLTVV.

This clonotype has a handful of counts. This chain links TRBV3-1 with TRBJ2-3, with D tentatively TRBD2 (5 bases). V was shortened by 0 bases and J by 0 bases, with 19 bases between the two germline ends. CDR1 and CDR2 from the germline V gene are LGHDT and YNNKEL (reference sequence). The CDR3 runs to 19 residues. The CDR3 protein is CASSQEGGLGPSSTDTQYF. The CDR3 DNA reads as TGTGCCAGCAGCCAAGAAGGCGGGCTCGGCCCCTCTAGCACAGATACGCAGTATTTT.

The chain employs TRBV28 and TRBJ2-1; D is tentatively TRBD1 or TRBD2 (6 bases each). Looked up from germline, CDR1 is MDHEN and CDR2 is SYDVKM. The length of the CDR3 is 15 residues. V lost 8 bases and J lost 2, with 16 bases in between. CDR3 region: CASGFGGGTYNEQFF. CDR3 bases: TGTGCCAGCGGGTTTGGAGGGGGAACCTACAATGAGCAGTTCTTC.

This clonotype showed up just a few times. The CDR3 region is CSARWVAGQGLTYEQYF. DNA for the CDR3: TGCAGTGCTAGATGGGTGGCGGGGCAGGGATTGACCTACGAGCAGTACTTC. The chain uses TRBV20-1 and TRBJ2-7; maybe TRBD2 (6 bases). Germline CDR1 reads DFQATT; CDR2 reads SNEGSKA (reference sequence). This CDR3 has 17 amino acids. V lost 2 bases, J lost 2 bases, and 22 bases lay in between.

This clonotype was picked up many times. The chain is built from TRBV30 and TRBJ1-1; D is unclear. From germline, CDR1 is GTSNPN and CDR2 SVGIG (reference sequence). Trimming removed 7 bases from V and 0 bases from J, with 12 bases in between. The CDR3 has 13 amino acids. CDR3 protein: CAYADGMNTEAFF. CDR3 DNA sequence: TGTGCCTACGCGGACGGGATGAACACTGAAGCTTTCTTT.

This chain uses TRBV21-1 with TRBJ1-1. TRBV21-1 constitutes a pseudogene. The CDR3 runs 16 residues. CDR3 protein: CASSKVRAVLNTEAFF. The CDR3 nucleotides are TGTGCCAGCAGCAAAGTTAGAGCAGTTTTGAACACTGAAGCTTTCTTT.

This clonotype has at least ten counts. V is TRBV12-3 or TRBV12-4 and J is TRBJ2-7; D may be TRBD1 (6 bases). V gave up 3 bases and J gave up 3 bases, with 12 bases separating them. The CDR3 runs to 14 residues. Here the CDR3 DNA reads TGTGCCAGCAGTTTGGGGGCAGGGAACTACGAGCAGTACTTC. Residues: CASSLGAGNYEQYF.

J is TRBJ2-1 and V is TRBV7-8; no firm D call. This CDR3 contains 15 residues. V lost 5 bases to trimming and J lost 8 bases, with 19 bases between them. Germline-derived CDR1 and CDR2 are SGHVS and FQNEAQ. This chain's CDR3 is CASSQSALGSDEQFF. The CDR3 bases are TGTGCCAGCAGCCAGAGCGCGTTGGGGTCGGATGAGCAGTTCTTC.

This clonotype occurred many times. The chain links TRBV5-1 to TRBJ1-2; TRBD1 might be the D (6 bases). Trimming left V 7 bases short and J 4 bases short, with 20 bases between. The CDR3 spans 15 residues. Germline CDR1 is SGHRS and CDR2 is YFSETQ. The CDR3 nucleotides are TGCGCCAGCCAAACCGACCCGGGGGCTTTCTATGGCTACACCTTC. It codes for CASQTDPGAFYGYTF.

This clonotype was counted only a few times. The CDR3 spells CAWSVSPDNEQFF. CDR3 sequence (DNA): TGTGCCTGGAGTGTTTCACCCGACAATGAGCAGTTCTTC. The V call is TRBV30, the J call TRBJ2-1; D remains unclear. The CDR3 has 13 residues. The V end was cut by 0 bases, the J end by 5 bases, with 8 bases between. Germline CDR1 is GTSNPN and CDR2 is SVGIG (reference sequence).